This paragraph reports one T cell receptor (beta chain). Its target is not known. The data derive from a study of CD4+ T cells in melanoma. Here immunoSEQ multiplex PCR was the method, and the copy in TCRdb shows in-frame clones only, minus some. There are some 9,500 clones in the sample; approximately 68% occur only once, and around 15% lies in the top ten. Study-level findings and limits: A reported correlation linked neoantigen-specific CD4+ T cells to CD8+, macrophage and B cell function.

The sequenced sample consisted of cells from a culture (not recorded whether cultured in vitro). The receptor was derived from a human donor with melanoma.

CDR3 protein: CASSPPNSDTGELFF. CDR3 nucleotide sequence: TGTGCCAGCTCACCACCCAACAGCGACACCGGGGAGCTGTTTTTT. The V gene is TRBV18, the J gene TRBJ2-2; D not certain. Per germline, CDR1 KGHSH and CDR2 LQKENI. The CDR3 runs 15 residues. V shed 0 bases and J shed 3 bases, with 8 bases lying between them.